These T cell receptor beta chains were read from a single sample in a study of shared clonotypes between healthy human individuals. Some clones are missing from TCRdb's copy, which holds only in-frame ones; the method was immunoSEQ multiplex PCR. This table holds millions of clones, around nine tenths found once. The sequenced sample consisted of naive CD4+ T cells sorted from blood. Every receptor here comes from a man aged 18-30 years in good health. CDR3s include the opening cysteine and the closing phenylalanine or tryptophan. Each record gives: D gene, clone size, V gene, J gene, CDR3 DNA, CDR3 protein. A D gene is named only where the DNA matches it firmly. Size values are once, few and many counts, or a class for expanded clones, and some rows have none.

D: -; size: -; V: TRBV7-9; J: TRBJ1-6; DNA: TGTGCCAGCAGCTTAGGGCAGTGGGATTCCCCCCTCCACTTT; CDR3: CASSLGQWDSPLHF
D: -; size: -; V: TRBV5-4; J: TRBJ2-7; DNA: TGTGCCAGCAGCTTGGCCGGTCTAGCGTCGACCTACGAGCAGTACTTC; CDR3: CASSLAGLASTYEQYF
D: TRBD1; size: once; V: TRBV5-4; J: TRBJ2-5; DNA: TGTGCCAGCAGCTCCCAGCACAGGGGGCCACAAGAGACCCAGTACTTC; CDR3: CASSSQHRGPQETQYF
D: TRBD1; size: -; V: TRBV10-3; J: TRBJ1-2; DNA: TGTGCCATCAGCGCAGGGGGCATCTATGGCTACACCTTC; CDR3: CAISAGGIYGYTF
D: TRBD1; size: -; V: TRBV25-1; J: TRBJ2-2; DNA: TGTGCCAGCAGTGAATTTTGGGACAGGGGCTCCGGGGAGCTGTTTTTT; CDR3: CASSEFWDRGSGELFF
D: -; size: -; V: TRBV5-4; J: TRBJ2-5; DNA: TGTGCCAGCAGGAGAGGCAGCCAAGAGACCCAGTACTTC; CDR3: CASRRGSQETQYF
D: -; size: -; V: TRBV11-2; J: TRBJ2-5; DNA: TGTGCCAGCAGCCGTGGAGAGGGCCTAGCCTTGACCCAGTACTTC; CDR3: CASSRGEGLALTQYF
D: TRBD1; size: -; V: TRBV28; J: TRBJ1-1; DNA: TGTGCCAGCAGGGCGACAGGGGGCGTCACTGAAGCTTTCTTT; CDR3: CASRATGGVTEAFF
D: -; size: -; V: TRBV29-1; J: TRBJ1-1; DNA: TGCAGCGTTGCTGGGGGGAGGGGAATGAACACTGAAGCTTTCTTT; CDR3: CSVAGGRGMNTEAFF
D: -; size: few; V: TRBV25-1; J: TRBJ1-1; DNA: TGTGCCAGCAGTGAGGGGACCGGGTGGACTGAAGCTTTCTTT; CDR3: CASSEGTGWTEAFF
D: -; size: -; V: TRBV6-5; J: TRBJ2-7; DNA: TGTGCCAGCAGCCCACTAGCCGGCTCCTACGAGCAGTACTTC; CDR3: CASSPLAGSYEQYF
D: -; size: -; V: TRBV2; J: TRBJ1-2; DNA: TGTGCCAGCAATCGCGACAGGACAGATGGCTACACCTTC; CDR3: CASNRDRTDGYTF
D: -; size: -; V: TRBV6-5; J: TRBJ1-1; DNA: TGTGCCAGCAGTTACAGGGATATGAACACTGAAGCTTTCTTT; CDR3: CASSYRDMNTEAFF
D: -; size: -; V: TRBV14; J: TRBJ1-2; DNA: TGTGCCAGCAGTCCTTCCCCATATGGCTACACCTTC; CDR3: CASSPSPYGYTF
D: TRBD2; size: -; V: TRBV6-5; J: TRBJ2-1; DNA: TGTGCCAGCGGCGGACTAGCGGGAGTGGGTGAGCAGTTCTTC; CDR3: CASGGLAGVGEQFF
D: TRBD1; size: -; V: TRBV18; J: TRBJ1-2; DNA: TGTGCCAGCTCACCACTACAGGGGATCCGCTACACCTTC; CDR3: CASSPLQGIRYTF
D: -; size: -; V: TRBV14; J: TRBJ2-5; DNA: TGTGCCAGCAGCCCCTCCCCAAGCAGGACCGAGACCCAGTACTTC; CDR3: CASSPSPSRTETQYF
D: TRBD1; size: -; V: TRBV29-1; J: TRBJ2-2; DNA: TGCAGCGTTGAAAAGGGGACAGGACACACCGGGGAGCTGTTTTTT; CDR3: CSVEKGTGHTGELFF
D: -; size: -; V: TRBV5-6; J: TRBJ1-1; DNA: TGTGCCAGCAGCTTGGGTCAGATGAACACTGAAGCTTTCTTT; CDR3: CASSLGQMNTEAFF
D: -; size: -; V: TRBV19; J: TRBJ1-4; DNA: TGTGCCAGTAGTGATGGACCCCTCCGGGAGGAAAAACTGTTTTTT; CDR3: CASSDGPLREEKLFF
D: -; size: -; V: TRBV5-6; J: TRBJ1-2; DNA: TGTGCCAGCAGCTACTCCGACCGCGAGGGCTACACCTTC; CDR3: CASSYSDREGYTF
D: TRBD1; size: -; V: TRBV27; J: TRBJ1-6; DNA: TGTGCCACCTCTTCGGACAGGGAGAATTCACCCCTCCACTTT; CDR3: CATSSDRENSPLHF
D: -; size: -; V: TRBV19; J: TRBJ2-5; DNA: TGTGCCAGTAGTAAAATGACACGTGGAACCCTTACTAGCCAAGAGACCCAGTACTTC; CDR3: CASSKMTRGTLTSQETQYF
D: -; size: -; V: TRBV9; J: TRBJ1-6; DNA: TGTGCCAGCAGCGTAGATGGGGGGGGCAGGCATTCACCCCTCCACTTT; CDR3: CASSVDGGGRHSPLHF
D: -; size: few; V: TRBV10-1; J: TRBJ1-1; DNA: TGCGCCAGCAGGAGTCAATTGGGCACTGAAGCTTTCTTT; CDR3: CASRSQLGTEAFF
D: -; size: -; V: TRBV27; J: TRBJ2-7; DNA: TGTGCCAGCAGTTTATTGGGTACTGGGTCTCCCCACGAGCAGTACTTC; CDR3: CASSLLGTGSPHEQYF
D: -; size: -; V: TRBV27; J: TRBJ2-7; DNA: TGTGCCAGCAGTAATTTCAACGAGCAGTACTTC; CDR3: CASSNFNEQYF
D: -; size: -; V: TRBV5-1; J: TRBJ2-1; DNA: TGCGCCAGCAGCTTGGGGACGGAATACAATGAGCAGTTCTTC; CDR3: CASSLGTEYNEQFF
D: -; size: -; V: TRBV5-1; J: TRBJ1-1; DNA: TGCGCCAGCTCCCCGGGAGGGGCGAACACTGAAGCTTTCTTT; CDR3: CASSPGGANTEAFF
D: -; size: few; V: TRBV30; J: TRBJ1-1; DNA: TGTGCCGGAGCCTTATTCGGGAACACTGAAGCTTTCTTT; CDR3: CAGALFGNTEAFF
D: -; size: -; V: TRBV30; J: TRBJ1-6; DNA: TGTGCCTGGAGTGGCGAGAGATGGTCCTATAATTCACCCCTCCACTTT; CDR3: CAWSGERWSYNSPLHF
D: -; size: -; V: TRBV18; J: TRBJ1-4; DNA: TGTGCCAGCTCATCGAGGGTTGCAACTAATGAAAAACTGTTTTTT; CDR3: CASSSRVATNEKLFF
D: -; size: -; V: TRBV18; J: TRBJ2-4; DNA: TGTGCCAGCTCACTGGGAGACATTCAGTACTTC; CDR3: CASSLGDIQYF
D: -; size: -; V: TRBV5-5; J: TRBJ1-1; DNA: TGTGCCAGCAGCTTTGCACAGGTTGGGAACACTGAAGCTTTCTTT; CDR3: CASSFAQVGNTEAFF
D: -; size: -; V: TRBV2; J: TRBJ1-1; DNA: TGTGCCAGCAGCTTAGGGAGGACTGAAGCTTTCTTT; CDR3: CASSLGRTEAFF
D: -; size: -; V: TRBV7-2; J: TRBJ1-6; DNA: TGTGCCAGCAGCTTAGTGGGGAATTCACCCCTCCACTTT; CDR3: CASSLVGNSPLHF
D: -; size: -; V: TRBV5-4; J: TRBJ2-2; DNA: TGTGCCAGCAGCTTGGCGGGCGGCACCGGGGAGCTGTTTTTT; CDR3: CASSLAGGTGELFF
D: -; size: -; V: TRBV19; J: TRBJ2-7; DNA: TGTGCCAGTAGTATAGAGCAATGGGGCTACGAGCAGTACTTC; CDR3: CASSIEQWGYEQYF
D: TRBD2; size: once; V: TRBV7-8; J: TRBJ2-7; DNA: TGTGCCAGCAGCTTAGGGCTAGCGGGAGGAGAGCAGTACTTC; CDR3: CASSLGLAGGEQYF
D: TRBD2; size: -; V: TRBV6-5; J: TRBJ2-5; DNA: TGTGCCAGCAGCAGTCGTTTAGCGGGGAAAGAGACCCAGTACTTC; CDR3: CASSSRLAGKETQYF
D: -; size: -; V: TRBV10-3; J: TRBJ1-1; DNA: TGTGCCATCGCGGGGGGCGCGGGCACTGAAGCTTTCTTT; CDR3: CAIAGGAGTEAFF
D: -; size: -; V: TRBV6-4; J: TRBJ2-7; DNA: TGTGCCAGCAGTGACCGATTGGGGGGAGGACTGGAGCAGTACTTC; CDR3: CASSDRLGGGLEQYF
D: -; size: -; V: TRBV5-4; J: TRBJ1-1; DNA: TGTGCCAGCAGCCTACCAGGGAGCCCACGGGCTGAAGCTTTCTTT; CDR3: CASSLPGSPRAEAFF
D: TRBD1; size: -; V: TRBV27; J: TRBJ2-1; DNA: TGTGCCAGCAGTTTAGAGGGGGCCGTCTCCAATGAGCAGTTCTTC; CDR3: CASSLEGAVSNEQFF
D: -; size: -; V: TRBV27; J: TRBJ2-7; DNA: TGTGCCAGCAGTTCAAGGGGTATCTACGAGCAGTACTTC; CDR3: CASSSRGIYEQYF
D: -; size: -; V: TRBV5-8; J: TRBJ2-3; DNA: TGTGCCAGCAGCCAGGGTAGGACCCCCCGTGGAGATACGCAGTATTTT; CDR3: CASSQGRTPRGDTQYF
D: -; size: -; V: TRBV7-2; J: TRBJ1-2; DNA: TGTGCCAGCAGCTTAGAACAGGGAGCTAACTATGGCTACACCTTC; CDR3: CASSLEQGANYGYTF
D: -; size: -; V: TRBV20-1; J: TRBJ2-7; DNA: TGCAGTGCTAGAGCCTGGGCCGAGCAGTACTTC; CDR3: CSARAWAEQYF
D: TRBD1; size: -; V: TRBV7-2; J: TRBJ1-1; DNA: TGTGCCAGCAGCGTAAGACAGGGGGCAGCGTTTGCTTTCTTT; CDR3: CASSVRQGAAFAFF
D: -; size: -; V: TRBV2; J: TRBJ2-5; DNA: TGTGCCAGCAGTGCCCCAACGAAGGGGCAAGAGACCCAGTACTTC; CDR3: CASSAPTKGQETQYF
D: -; size: once; V: TRBV7-2; J: TRBJ2-5; DNA: TGTGCCAGCAGCTTAGGGGGGGCTGGGGAGACCCAGTACTTC; CDR3: CASSLGGAGETQYF
D: -; size: -; V: TRBV10-3; J: TRBJ1-2; DNA: TGTGCCTCGAGCGGATCGGATTCCGACTATGGCTACACCTTC; CDR3: CASSGSDSDYGYTF
D: -; size: -; V: TRBV25-1; J: TRBJ1-6; DNA: TGTGCCAGCAGAGAAATGTACTTTAATTCACCCCTCCACTTT; CDR3: CASREMYFNSPLHF
D: TRBD1; size: once; V: TRBV6-4; J: TRBJ1-5; DNA: TGTGCCAGCAGTGACCTAATGGGACAGTTCAATCAGCCCCAGCATTTT; CDR3: CASSDLMGQFNQPQHF
D: -; size: -; V: TRBV6-1; J: TRBJ1-2; DNA: TGTGCCAGCAGTGAGGCCCGACGGGGCTATGGCTACACCTTC; CDR3: CASSEARRGYGYTF